This T cell receptor (beta chain) was recovered during a study of cytomegalovirus exposure and HLA in healthy donors. Turning to the study itself: Prior work identified some 120 million unique TCR beta sequences in around 170 million T cells.

J gave up 2 bases and V 8 bases, and 10 bases lay outside the gene matches. This CDR3 has 16 amino acids. CDR1 is PRHDT and CDR2 is FYEKMQ in the germline V gene (reference sequence). On this clone itself: The antigen is not known.

General study results and limits: Based on reports, TCR beta sequences accurately predicted HLA-A and HLA-B alleles for most subjects. TCR beta chains numbering 164 were designated cytomegalovirus-associated.

Use of 60 Vbeta and 13 Jbeta primers characterized the PCR. Authors' analysis steps: Roughly 10 million shared chains were among 80 million or so unique TCR beta chains counted in a later analysis. The table came from immunoSEQ multiplex PCR; TCRdb's copy has only in-frame clones and leaves some out. From that table come the V and J calls and clone size; the DNA was used to work out D and trimming. The table records approximately 130,000 clones, over 60% of them present only once. This TCR was recovered from a man under 40 in good health and CMV-seronegative. The sample taken for sequencing was PBMCs. The chain employs TRBV13 and TRBJ2-3; 10 bases line up with TRBD2. CDR3 nucleotide sequence: TGTGCCAGCCATAACTCCCTAGCGGGAGCCACAGATACGCAGTATTTT. Its translation is CASHNSLAGATDTQYF.